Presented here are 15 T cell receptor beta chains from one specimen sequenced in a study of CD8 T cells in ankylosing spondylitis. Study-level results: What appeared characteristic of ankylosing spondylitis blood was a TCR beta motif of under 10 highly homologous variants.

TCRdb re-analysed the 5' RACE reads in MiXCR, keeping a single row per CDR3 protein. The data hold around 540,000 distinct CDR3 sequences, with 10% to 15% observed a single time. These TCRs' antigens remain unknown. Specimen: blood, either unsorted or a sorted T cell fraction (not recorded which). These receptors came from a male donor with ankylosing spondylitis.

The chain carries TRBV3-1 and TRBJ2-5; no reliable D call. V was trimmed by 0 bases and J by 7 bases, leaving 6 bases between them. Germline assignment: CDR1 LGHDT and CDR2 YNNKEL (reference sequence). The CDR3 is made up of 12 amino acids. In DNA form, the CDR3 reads TGTGCCAGCAGCCAAGAGGGTGGGACCCAGTACTTC. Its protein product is CASSQEGGTQYF.

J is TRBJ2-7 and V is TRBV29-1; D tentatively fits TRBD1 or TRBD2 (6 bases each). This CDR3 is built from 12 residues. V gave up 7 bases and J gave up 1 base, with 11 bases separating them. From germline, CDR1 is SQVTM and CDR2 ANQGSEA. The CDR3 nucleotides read TGCAGCGGAGGGGGGAATTCCTACGAGCAGTACTTC. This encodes CSGGGNSYEQYF.

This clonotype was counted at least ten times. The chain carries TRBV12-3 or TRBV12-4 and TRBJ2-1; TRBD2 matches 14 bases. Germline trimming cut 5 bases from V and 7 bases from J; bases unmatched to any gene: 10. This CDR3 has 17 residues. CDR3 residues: CASSTRLAGGVGNEQFF. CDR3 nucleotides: TGTGCCAGCAGTACCCGACTAGCGGGAGGGGTGGGGAATGAGCAGTTCTTC.

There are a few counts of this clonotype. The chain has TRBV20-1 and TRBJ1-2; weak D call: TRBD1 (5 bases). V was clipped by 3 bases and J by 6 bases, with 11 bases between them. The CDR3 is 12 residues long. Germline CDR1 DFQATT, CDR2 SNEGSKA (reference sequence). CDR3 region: CSASAGGNGYTF. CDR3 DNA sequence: TGCAGTGCTAGTGCGGGGGGGAATGGCTACACCTTC.

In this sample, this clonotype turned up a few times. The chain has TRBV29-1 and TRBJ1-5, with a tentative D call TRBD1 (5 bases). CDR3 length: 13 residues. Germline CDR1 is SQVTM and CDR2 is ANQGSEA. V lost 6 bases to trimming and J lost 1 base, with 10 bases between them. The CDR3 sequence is CSVGGGSNQPQHF. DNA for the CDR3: TGCAGCGTGGGGGGTGGAAGCAATCAGCCCCAGCATTTT. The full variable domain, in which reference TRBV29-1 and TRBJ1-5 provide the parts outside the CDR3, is SAVISQKPSRDICQRGTSLTIQCQVDSQVTMMFWYRQQPGQSLTLIATANQGSEATYESGFVIDKFPISRPNLTFSTLTVSNMSPEDSSIYLCSVGGGSNQPQHFGDGTRLSIL.

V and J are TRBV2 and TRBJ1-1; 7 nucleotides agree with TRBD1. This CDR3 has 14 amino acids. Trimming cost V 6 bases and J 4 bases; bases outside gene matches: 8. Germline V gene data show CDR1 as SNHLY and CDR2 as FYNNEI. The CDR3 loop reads CASSADRDGTEAFF. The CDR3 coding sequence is TGTGCCAGCAGCGCAGACAGGGACGGCACTGAAGCTTTCTTT.

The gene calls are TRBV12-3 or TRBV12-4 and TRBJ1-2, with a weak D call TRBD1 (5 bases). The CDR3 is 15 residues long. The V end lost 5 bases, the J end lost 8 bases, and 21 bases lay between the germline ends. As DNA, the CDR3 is TGTGCCAGCAGTGGACGGGACGGAGCGAGGTGGGGCTACACCTTC. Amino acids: CASSGRDGARWGYTF.

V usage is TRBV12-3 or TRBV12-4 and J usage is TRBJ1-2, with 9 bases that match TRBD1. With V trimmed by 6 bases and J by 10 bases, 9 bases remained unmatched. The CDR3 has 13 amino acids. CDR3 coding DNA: TGTGCCAGCAGCGCCGGGACAGGGTCACTCTACACCTTC. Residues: CASSAGTGSLYTF.

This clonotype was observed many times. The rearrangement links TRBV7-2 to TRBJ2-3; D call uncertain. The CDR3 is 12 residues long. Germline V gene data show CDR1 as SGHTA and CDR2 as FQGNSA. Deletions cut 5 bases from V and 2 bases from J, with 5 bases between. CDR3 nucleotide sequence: TGTGCCAGCAGCCAGAACACAGATACGCAGTATTTT. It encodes CASSQNTDTQYF.

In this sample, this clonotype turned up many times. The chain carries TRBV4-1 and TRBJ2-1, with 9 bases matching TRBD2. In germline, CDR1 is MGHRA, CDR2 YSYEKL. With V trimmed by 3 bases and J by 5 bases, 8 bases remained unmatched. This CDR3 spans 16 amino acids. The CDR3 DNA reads TGCGCCAGCAGCCACCGAATCCAGCGGGAGGACAATGAGCAGTTCTTC. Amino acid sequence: CASSHRIQREDNEQFF.

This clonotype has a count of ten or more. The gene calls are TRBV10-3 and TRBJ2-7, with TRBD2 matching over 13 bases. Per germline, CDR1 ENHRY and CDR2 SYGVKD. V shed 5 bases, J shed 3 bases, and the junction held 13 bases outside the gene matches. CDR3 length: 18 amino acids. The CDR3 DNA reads TGTGCCATCAGTACAACGGTGGGACTAGCGGGACAACACTACGAGCAGTACTTC. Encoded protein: CAISTTVGLAGQHYEQYF.

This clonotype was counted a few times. The DNA of the CDR3 is TGTGCCAGCAGCGGTCGGGACGGAGAATACTCTGGGGCCAACGTCCTGACTTTC. Residues: CASSGRDGEYSGANVLTF. The chain couples TRBV6-1 to TRBJ2-6, with D possibly called TRBD1 or TRBD2 (5 bases each). The CDR3 consists of 18 residues. Germline assignment: CDR1 MNHNS and CDR2 SASEGT. Trimming cost V 6 bases and J 0 bases, with 18 bases left between them.

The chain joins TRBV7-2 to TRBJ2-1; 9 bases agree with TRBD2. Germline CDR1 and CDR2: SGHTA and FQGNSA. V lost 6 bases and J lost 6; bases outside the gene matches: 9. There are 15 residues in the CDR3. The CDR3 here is CASSSPGLATNEQFF. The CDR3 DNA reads TGTGCCAGCAGTTCCCCGGGACTAGCAACCAATGAGCAGTTCTTC.

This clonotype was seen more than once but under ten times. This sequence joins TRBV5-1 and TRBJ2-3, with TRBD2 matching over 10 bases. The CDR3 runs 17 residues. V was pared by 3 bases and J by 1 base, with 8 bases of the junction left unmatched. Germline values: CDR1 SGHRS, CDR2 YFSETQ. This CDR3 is CASSYPGLAGGTDTQYF. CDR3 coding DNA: TGCGCCAGCAGCTACCCGGGCCTAGCGGGAGGCACAGATACGCAGTATTTT.

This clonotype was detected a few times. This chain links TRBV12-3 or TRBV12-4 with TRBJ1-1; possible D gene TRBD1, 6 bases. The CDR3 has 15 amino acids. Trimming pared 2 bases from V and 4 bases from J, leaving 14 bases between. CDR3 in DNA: TGTGCCAGCAGTTTAACCGTCGGGGGCGGCACTGAAGCTTTCTTT. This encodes CASSLTVGGGTEAFF.